Sequencing of this TCR beta chain was carried out in a study of T cell responses to AZD1222 COVID-19 vaccine. Profiled with immunoSEQ multiplex PCR; TCRdb holds only in-frame clones, not every one. The table lists about 70,000 clones, around 90% of them singletons. Trimming pared 2 bases from V and 7 bases from J, leaving 21 bases between. The CDR3 contains 17 residues. CDR1 and CDR2 from the germline V gene are MNHNS and SASEGT. This TCR came from an adult in good health. Source: peripheral blood, taken on day 0 of MenACWY control vaccination. This chain joins TRBV6-1 and TRBJ1-5; D remains ambiguous. The CDR3 protein is CASSETLGRGYLQPQHF. The CDR3 DNA is TGTGCCAGCAGTGAAACCCTCGGCCGGGGATATCTACAGCCCCAGCATTTT.